This T cell receptor (beta chain) derives from a study of blood T cell repertoires in COVID-19. Study-level information: PBMCs, B-cell-depleted T cells, or T cells were the source of the cDNA or gDNA that made up the material.

Original data processing: Estimates of nucleated cell counts were drawn from the amplification of reference gene primers. Clones were read by immunoSEQ multiplex PCR, and TCRdb kept only the in-frame ones, dropping some. V, J and clone size are taken as reported in that table, and D and trimming were inferred from the DNA itself. This table has 200,000 to 250,000 clones, 65% to 85% appearing once. Germline CDR1 is KGHSH and CDR2 is LQKENI. Trimming at V came to 3 bases and at J to 1 base, leaving 8 bases not matched to a gene. The CDR3 consists of 16 residues. This receptor was identified in a woman aged 25-40 years who had recovered from COVID-19. Sequencing input: peripheral blood. The rearrangement joins TRBV18 to TRBJ2-7, with TRBD1 identical over 8 bases. The CDR3 reads CASSPTTGEPSYEQYF. In DNA, the CDR3 is TGTGCCAGCTCACCGACGACAGGGGAACCTTCCTACGAGCAGTACTTC.